The next 13 T cell receptor beta chains were all read from a single sample in a study of blood T cells in healthy people across ages. A J-beta primer mix and a sample-barcoded 5' primer were used in a second PCR of roughly 7 to 12 cycles. TCRdb reanalysed the 5' RACE reads using MiXCR and keeps one entry per CDR3 protein. The sample consists of 590,000 or so distinct CDR3 sequences, under 30% of them appearing once. Input material: blood. The receptors originated from a woman older than 75 in good health.

V and J are TRBV18 and TRBJ2-4, with D tentatively TRBD1 or TRBD2 (7 bases each). The closer fit of TRBJ2-7 to the DNA end suggests the J call may be wrong. Germline assignment: CDR1 KGHSH and CDR2 LQKENI. The CDR3 is 15 residues long. The CDR3 DNA follows: TGTGTCAACTCCCGGGGGGACAGACTATTCGACGAGCAGTACTTC. Encoded protein: CVNSRGDRLFDEQYF.

This clonotype was observed at least ten times. This chain joins TRBV5-6 and TRBJ2-3, with 12 bases identical to TRBD2. This CDR3 has 16 residues. J was trimmed by 7 bases and V by 1 base; bases with no gene match: 7. Germline V gene data show CDR1 as SGHDT and CDR2 as YYEEEE. CDR3 sequence: CASSLIPSGGGYTQYF. DNA of the CDR3: TGTGCCAGCAGCTTGATTCCTAGCGGGGGGGGGTATACGCAGTATTTT.

This clonotype was seen a few times. This may stem from a read error, because a much larger clone lies one nucleotide away. The chain joins TRBV7-9 to TRBJ2-5; D might be TRBD2 (5 bases). The germline V gene has CDR1 SEHNR and CDR2 FQNEAQ (reference sequence). CDR3 length: 12 residues. With 1 base removed from V and 11 bases from J, the gap between germline ends came to 11 bases. The CDR3 loop reads CASSLDAGGQYF. The CDR3 nucleotides read TGTGCCAGCAGCTTAGACGCGGGTGGGCAGTACTTC.

Turning to this clonotype: Given a much more abundant clone one base away, this may be a read error. V and J are TRBV7-9 and TRBJ2-1, with TRBD2 matching 7 bases. The CDR3 has 16 residues. Germline V gene lookup returns CDR1 SEHNR and CDR2 FQNEAQ (reference sequence). V shed 2 bases and J 13 bases; nucleotides not matched to a gene: 17. The CDR3 protein is CASSLQVTAGQETQFF. CDR3 coding DNA: TGTGCCAGCAGCTTACAGGTGACAGCGGGGCAAGAGACCCAGTTCTTC.

As regards this clonotype: A much larger clonotype is one base distant, so this may be a read error. The V and J genes are TRBV3-1 and TRBJ2-7; possible D gene TRBD2, 5 bases. The CDR3 extends over 15 amino acids. Germline CDR1 reads LGHDT; CDR2 reads YNNKEL (reference sequence). Trimming stripped 1 base from V and 2 bases from J, with 12 bases between. Here the CDR3 DNA reads TGTGCCAGCAGCCAAGGTGCGGGCAGAGCCTACGAGCAGTACTTC. Protein: CASSQGAGRAYEQYF.

This clonotype was counted once. Germline and junction disagree at one end, which may indicate a read error. This chain uses TRBV3-1 with TRBJ2-6, with D perhaps matching TRBD1 (6 bases). The CDR3 spans 17 residues. CDR1 and CDR2 from the germline V gene are LGHDT and YNNKEL (reference sequence). The CDR3 protein is CASSQRGSLDFGNVQTF. The CDR3 coding sequence is TGTGCCAGCAGCCAAAGGGGGTCGCTTGATTTCGGCAACGTCCAGACTTTC. The whole variable domain, remainder taken from reference TRBV3-1 and TRBJ2-6, is DTAVSQTPKYLVTQMGNDKSIKCEQNLGHDTMYWYKQDSKKFLKIMFSYNNKELIINETVPNRFSPKSPDKAHLNLHINSLELGDSAVYFCASSQRGSLDFGNVQTFGAGSRLTVL.

The V call is TRBV12-3 or TRBV12-4, the J call TRBJ2-1; D assignment may be TRBD1 or TRBD2 (7 bases each). Trimming shortened V by 7 bases and J by 3 bases, and 16 bases separated the two germline ends. CDR3 length: 15 amino acids. This CDR3 is CASKPGGGRYNEQFF. The CDR3 DNA sequence: TGTGCCAGCAAACCAGGGGGGGGCCGCTACAATGAGCAGTTCTTC.

As regards this clonotype: A much larger clone differs from this one at a single base, so this may be a read error. The chain combines TRBV5-5 with TRBJ1-1; D gene ambiguous. This CDR3 has 17 residues. CDR1 and CDR2 from the germline V gene are SGHKS and YYEKEE (reference sequence). V lost 3 bases, J lost 3 bases, and 21 bases lay in between. Here the CDR3 reads CASSSARASLFYTEAFF. As DNA, the CDR3 is TGTGCCAGCAGCTCGGCCCGGGCAAGCTTATTCTACACTGAAGCTTTCTTT.

This clonotype was recorded once. This may come from a read error, since a much larger clone is one base off. The J gene is TRBJ1-2, the V gene TRBV28; D ambiguous. This CDR3 has 15 residues. CDR1 MDHEN and CDR2 SYDVKM come from the germline V gene. This chain's CDR3 is CAGSPDSGGTYGYTF. The CDR3 DNA reads as TGTGCCGGCAGTCCGGACTCCGGAGGTACCTATGGCTACACCTTC.

The chain employs TRBV24-1 and TRBJ2-5; TRBD2 matches 9 bases. Looked up from germline, CDR1 is KGHDR and CDR2 is SFDVKD. Germline trimming cut 5 bases from V and 4 bases from J; bases unmatched to any gene: 16. This CDR3 comprises 18 residues. The CDR3 coding sequence is TGTGCCACCAGTGTAGATAGCGGGGGTGTTTGGAAAGGAGAGACCCAGTACTTC. Amino acid sequence: CATSVDSGGVWKGETQYF.

V and J are TRBV10-3 and TRBJ1-1; a possible D gene is TRBD1 (6 bases). The CDR3 has 14 amino acids. V lost 0 bases, J lost 7 bases, and 12 bases lay in between. Germline V lookup: CDR1 ENHRY, CDR2 SYGVKD. CDR3 in amino acids: CAISESQGRGEAFF. Here the CDR3 DNA reads TGTGCCATCAGTGAGTCCCAGGGGCGGGGTGAAGCTTTCTTT.

On this clonotype itself: Possible read error: a much larger clone is one base away. The chain links TRBV7-7 to TRBJ2-1, with 7 nucleotides matching TRBD2. With the DNA end fitting TRBJ2-7 better, the J assignment may be wrong. Germline V gives CDR1 SSHAT, CDR2 FNYEAQ (reference sequence). This CDR3 is built from 16 residues. The DNA for the CDR3 is TGTGCTAGCAGCGCGAGGAGCGGGGTATCCTACAATGAGCAGTACTTC. Translation: CASSARSGVSYNEQYF.

The chain is built from TRBV7-2 and TRBJ2-4; TRBD1 agrees at 8 bases. The end of the DNA fits TRBJ2-7 better, so the J call may be wrong. There are 17 residues in the CDR3. CDR1 and CDR2 (germline): SGHTA, FQGNSA. The CDR3 here is CASSQGQGGRSTYEQYF. The CDR3 DNA follows: TGTGCCAGCAGCCAAGGACAGGGTGGCCGATCTACCTACGAGCAGTACTTC.